The source of this T cell receptor (beta chain) is a study of early T cells in non-severe SARS-CoV-2 infection (dated by TCRdb to the early 2020s). Concerning the study at large: Because TCR sequencing was done on bulk RNA from unsorted whole blood, the alpha and beta chains could not be paired. Broad study findings and their caveats: VDJdb matching was skewed toward anti-spike CD8 responses, so virus-specific expansions were likely underestimated and private and CD4 specificities were missed.

Library preparation was by 5' RACE. TCRdb lists the instrument as NextSeq 500. In the TCR library protocol, unique molecular identifiers were attached to individual cDNA molecules to correct for PCR bias and sequencing error. Sequencing covered both TCR alpha and beta chains, and within each sample the abundances of alpha and beta sequences were tightly co-correlated. Under the source paper's analysis protocol: Decombinator V4 was used to perform V gene, J gene and CDR3 annotation of TCR sequences. Expanded TCRs were defined as changing significantly between any two time points under a Poisson model with p below 0.0001. TCR abundances were normalised to the total number of TCRs sequenced per sample and were expressed as counts per million. MAIT TCRs were defined by TRAV1-2 paired with TRAJ12, TRAJ20 or TRAJ33, and iNKT TCRs by TRAV10 paired with TRAJ18. VDJdb, accessed on 1 November 2021, was searched for TCRs annotated for CMV, EBV and SARS-CoV-2, and TCRs annotated for more than one antigen were excluded. The public reads were reprocessed in TCRdb via fastp at Q25 and MiXCR, keeping in-frame beta chains. Every CDR3 protein is listed once, alongside the most common genes and DNA of its rows. In this record, the V and J calls reflect TCRdb's handling and not the investigators' own analysis. This sample has tens of thousands of distinct CDR3 sequences in its table, and approximately 12% of those were observed once. 3.5% to 5.5% of the sample lies in the top ten.

The germline V gene (reference sequence) gives CDR1 as LNHDA and CDR2 as SQIVND. From cysteine to phenylalanine, the CDR3 is 14 amino acids long. The DNA shown is the 42-base CDR3, in frame from base 1. V has 4 bases trimmed and J has 1 base trimmed; junction bases matching no gene number 2. This clonotype was seen only a few times. The antigen it binds to is not known. Base qualities are missing; no much larger clone stands one base away. Set within a cohort of healthcare workers in London, UK, this nested case-control study involved weekly PCR testing of nasopharyngeal swabs along with blood sampling. Between 23 and 31 March 2020, the week of the UK lockdown, healthcare workers were enrolled and then followed up weekly for as long as 16 weeks.

The sequence came from an adult who was a healthcare worker with PCR-confirmed SARS-CoV-2 infection or an uninfected control (not recorded which). Rearrangement joined TRBV19 to TRBJ2-3, with TRBD1 matching 7 junction bases. Sequencing input: whole blood. The CDR3 reads CASSTGQGTDTQYF. Here is the DNA: TGTGCCAGTAGTACCGGACAGGGCACAGATACGCAGTATTTT.